These T cell receptor beta chains were read from a single sample in a study of patients and donors after allogeneic stem cell transplantation. Each CDR3 protein is one row after TCRdb ran MiXCR on the RT-PCR reads. Of about 960,000 distinct CDR3 sequences listed, roughly 18% were seen once; the top ten hold 6%. Sequencing was carried out using blood, either unsorted or a sorted T cell fraction (not recorded which). The receptor source for this set is a human donor who was either an allogeneic HSCT recipient or a stem cell or donor lymphocyte infusion donor (not recorded which). It is not recorded whose cells these are; they may come from a transplant donor. CDR3s include the opening cysteine and the closing phenylalanine or tryptophan. The D gene is left open where the match is weak. Part of the rows lack a size; the others show once, few, many or a class for expanded clones.

14,TRBJ2-2,few,.,TRBV10-3,TGTGCCATCAGTGAGTCCGGGGCCACCGGGGAGCTGTTTTTT,CAISESGATGELFF
15,TRBJ2-3,.,TRBD1,TRBV6-1,TGTGCCAGCAGTCGTCGGGACAGTAGCACAGATACGCAGTATTTT,CASSRRDSSTDTQYF
13,TRBJ1-2,few,TRBD1,TRBV20-1,TGCAGTGCTAGTCGACAGGGATGTCAAGGCTACACCTTC,CSASRQGCQGYTF
15,TRBJ1-1,.,.,TRBV5-1,TGCGCCAGCAGCCCCTACTCAAGGGGTAACACTGAAGCTTTCTTT,CASSPYSRGNTEAFF
15,TRBJ2-5,.,.,TRBV4-3,TGCGCCAGCAGCCAAGATCTTAACAGGGAAGAGACCCAGTACTTC,CASSQDLNREETQYF
16,TRBJ1-5,.,.,TRBV9,TGTGCCAGCAGCGTAGGGGGCGAGTCTAGCAATCAGCCCCAGCATTTT,CASSVGGESSNQPQHF
13,TRBJ2-1,.,.,TRBV12-3/TRBV12-4,TGTGCCAGCGGGGAGTCCGCCTACAATGAGCAGTTCTTC,CASGESAYNEQFF
15,TRBJ2-7,.,TRBD1,TRBV4-1,TGCGCCAGCAGCCGAACCGGGACAGGGGGCGTCGAGCAGTACTTC,CASSRTGTGGVEQYF
14,TRBJ2-1,.,.,TRBV5-1,TGCGCCAGCAGCTTGGACCGTCGCGTCGGTGAGCAGTTCTTC,CASSLDRRVGEQFF
14,TRBJ1-1,many,TRBD1,TRBV7-2,TGTGCCAGCAGCTCGGGACAGAAGAACACTGAAGCTTTCTTT,CASSSGQKNTEAFF
11,TRBJ1-2,few,.,TRBV7-8,TGTGCCAGCAGTCAAATGGATGGCTACACCTTC,CASSQMDGYTF
13,TRBJ1-1,.,.,TRBV27,TGTGCCAGCAGTCTTACCTGGGGCGCTGAAGCTTTCTTT,CASSLTWGAEAFF
14,TRBJ1-2,.,.,TRBV6-2/TRBV6-3,TGTGCCAGCAGGGTAACCGGGCCCCGGGGAGGCTACACCTTC,CASRVTGPRGGYTF
15,TRBJ2-1,few,.,TRBV5-1,TGCGCCAGCAGCTTGAGGGGGGGGGTCAGGAATGAGCAGTTCTTC,CASSLRGGVRNEQFF
15,TRBJ2-1,.,TRBD1,TRBV5-1,TGCGCCAGCAGCATGTACAGGGGGCATGGCGATGAGCAGTTCTTC,CASSMYRGHGDEQFF
14,TRBJ1-2,few,TRBD1,TRBV27,TGTGCCAGCAGGAACGACGGGACAGGGTACGGCTACACCTTC,CASRNDGTGYGYTF
15,TRBJ2-3,few,.,TRBV3-1,TGTGCCAGCAGCCTCTCCCGTCCTCGGGGAGATACGCAGTATTTT,CASSLSRPRGDTQYF
14,TRBJ2-3,few,TRBD2,TRBV10-3,TGTGCCATCAGTGAGCGGGGGGGCCAAGATACGCAGTATTTT,CAISERGGQDTQYF
15,TRBJ1-5,few,.,TRBV6-1,TGTGCCAGCCAAATGGTATGGGGCCGCAATCAGCCCCAGCATTTT,CASQMVWGRNQPQHF
16,TRBJ1-4,.,.,TRBV5-5,TGTGCCAGCAGCCCGGGGACTGGCGGCAGTGGGGAAAAACTGTTTTTT,CASSPGTGGSGEKLFF
15,TRBJ2-7,few,.,TRBV12-3/TRBV12-4,TGTGCCAGCAGGCGTGTCCTGGGGGCGACCAACGAGCAGTACTTC,CASRRVLGATNEQYF
16,TRBJ2-7,.,TRBD1,TRBV5-5,TGTGCCAGCAGCGTTGTGCCCGGGACAGGGAGACACGAGCAGTACTTC,CASSVVPGTGRHEQYF
13,TRBJ1-1,few,.,TRBV30,TGTGCGACTATGGGACACGGGGAGACTGAAGCTTTCTTT,CATMGHGETEAFF
14,TRBJ1-5,few,.,TRBV6-2/TRBV6-3,TGTGCCAGCAGTTATATCCTGGGGGATCAGCCCCAGCATTTT,CASSYILGDQPQHF
14,TRBJ2-7,few,.,TRBV30,TGTGCCTGGAGTGTAGGATCCATCGTCTACGAGCAGTACTTC,CAWSVGSIVYEQYF
15,TRBJ1-1,few,.,TRBV18,TGTGCCAGCTCACCACTGGAGGGTATGAACACTGAAGCTTTCTTT,CASSPLEGMNTEAFF
17,TRBJ2-1,.,.,TRBV24-1,TGTGCCACCAGTGATCCTCGCCCCGGCGGAGGAAACAATGAGCAGTTCTTC,CATSDPRPGGGNNEQFF
16,TRBJ2-1,few,TRBD1,TRBV2,TGTGCCAGCAGTGCGGACAGGTCCTTATCCTACAATGAGCAGTTCTTC,CASSADRSLSYNEQFF
14,TRBJ2-1,.,TRBD2,TRBV11-2,TGTGCCAGCAGCTCCCTTAGCGGGATCAATGAGCAGTTCTTC,CASSSLSGINEQFF
15,TRBJ2-1,few,TRBD2,TRBV4-1,TGCGCCAGCAGCCCTAGACTAGCGACGGCTCATGAGCAGTTCTTC,CASSPRLATAHEQFF
13,TRBJ1-3,.,.,TRBV7-2,TGTGCCAGCAGCTTAAACAGGGATTACACCATATATTTT,CASSLNRDYTIYF
12,TRBJ2-7,few,TRBD2,TRBV10-3,TGTGCCATCAGATCGGGGGGGGACGAGCAGTACTTC,CAIRSGGDEQYF
15,TRBJ2-7,few,TRBD1,TRBV3-1,TGTGCCAGCAGCCCCCCGGGACAGGGGACCAACGAGCAGTACTTC,CASSPPGQGTNEQYF
15,TRBJ1-1,few,TRBD1,TRBV7-9,TGTGCCAGCAGCTTAGTGTCGACAGGGGGCGGTGAAGCTTTCTTT,CASSLVSTGGGEAFF
16,TRBJ2-1,.,.,TRBV6-5,TGTGCCAGCAGTTCTACCACGGCGGGAACCTACAATGAGCAGTTCTTC,CASSSTTAGTYNEQFF
14,TRBJ2-3,few,TRBD2,TRBV6-2/TRBV6-3,TGTGCCAGCAGCCCCAGCGGGGGCTTCCTTACGCAGTATTTT,CASSPSGGFLTQYF
14,TRBJ2-5,few,TRBD1,TRBV5-1,TGCGCCAGCAGCGGGACAGGGGCCCTAGAGACCCAGTACTTC,CASSGTGALETQYF
16,TRBJ1-2,few,.,TRBV29-1,TGCAGCGTTGAAGGGCTCATTACAGAGCCGCGCTATGGCTACACCTTC,CSVEGLITEPRYGYTF
14,TRBJ2-7,few,.,TRBV18,TGTGCCAGCTCACCAATCGGCCGGATCTACGAGCAGTACTTC,CASSPIGRIYEQYF
17,TRBJ2-3,.,.,TRBV27,TGTGCCAGCTTCTCATCTAGTCCTACCGGATTTTCTGATACGCAGTATTTT,CASFSSSPTGFSDTQYF
15,TRBJ2-1,few,.,TRBV19,TGTGCCAGTAGTGTGTGGGGGGGCTTAGTGGATGAGCAGTTCTTC,CASSVWGGLVDEQFF
12,TRBJ1-5,.,.,TRBV12-3/TRBV12-4,TGTGCCAGTAGCAAGGGAGGGCAGCCCCAGCATTTT,CASSKGGQPQHF
8,TRBJ2-1,few,.,TRBV11-2,TGTGCCAGCCCCCTGCCGTTCTTC,CASPLPFF
14,TRBJ2-5,few,.,TRBV19,TGTGCCAGTAGTTCCTGGGACACTAAAGAGACCCAGTACTTC,CASSSWDTKETQYF
13,TRBJ1-1,.,.,TRBV19,TGTGCCAGTAGTATGCCAGAGAACACTGAAGCTTTCTTT,CASSMPENTEAFF
15,TRBJ2-7,many,.,TRBV4-1,TGCGCCAGCAGCCAAGATGAGGGCACCCCCTACGAGCAGTACTTC,CASSQDEGTPYEQYF
16,TRBJ1-5,few,.,TRBV5-8,TGTGCCAGCAGCCTCATAGTGACAGGACGAGGCCAGCCCCAGCATTTT,CASSLIVTGRGQPQHF
16,TRBJ1-1,few,TRBD1,TRBV7-9,TGTGCCAGCAGTCAACGACAGGGGGCCTGGTACCCTGAAGCTTTCTTT,CASSQRQGAWYPEAFF
13,TRBJ2-7,many,.,TRBV12-3/TRBV12-4,TGTGCCAGCAGTTTGCTTGGTTTCCACGAGCAGTACTTC,CASSLLGFHEQYF
13,TRBJ2-1,.,.,TRBV7-9,TGTGCCAGCACAGCTTACTGGGGCAATGAGCAGTTCTTC,CASTAYWGNEQFF
16,TRBJ1-2,.,TRBD1,TRBV5-1,TGCGCCAGCAGCTTGGCCTGGACAGGGAGTGACTATGGCTACACCTTC,CASSLAWTGSDYGYTF
16,TRBJ2-5,.,TRBD1,TRBV12-3/TRBV12-4,TGTGCCAGCAGTTCCCGGGACAGGGTCATACAAGAGACCCAGTACTTC,CASSSRDRVIQETQYF
14,TRBJ1-1,many,.,TRBV6-1,TGTGCCAGCGGGAAAGGGGCGCTGAACACTGAAGCTTTCTTT,CASGKGALNTEAFF